Sequencing of this T cell receptor (beta chain) was carried out in a study of T cell clones after liver transplantation. V was clipped by 7 bases and J by 1 base, with 10 bases between them. Germline CDR1 MDHEN, CDR2 SYDVKM. CDR3 length equals 13 residues. Measured with immunoSEQ multiplex PCR; TCRdb has only the in-frame clones, and not every one. The sample consists of roughly 100,000 clones, under 90% of them appearing once. The V and J genes are TRBV28 and TRBJ1-1; D remains ambiguous. The receptor's source is a human patient who received a liver transplant. Part of the T cell pool may stem from the graft donor. Sequences were derived from CD4+ T cells from blood, sampled around 4 years after liver transplant. In DNA, the CDR3 is TGTGCCAGCACCACTCCCCGGAACACTGAAGCTTTCTTT. Its protein product is CASTTPRNTEAFF. Full variable domain (rest looked up from reference TRBV28 and TRBJ1-1): DVKVTQSSRYLVKRTGEKVFLECVQDMDHENMFWYRQDPGLGLRLIYFSYDVKMKEKGDIPEGYSVSREKKERFSLILESASTNQTSMYLCASTTPRNTEAFFGQGTRLTVV.